This T cell receptor (beta chain) came from a study of T cells after yellow fever vaccination. Study-wide findings and caveats: Most primary-vaccination clones recurred post-booster (around 95% CD4, 88% CD8). In FACS-sorted repertoires, abundant clonotypes from the bulk population could appear as contaminants.

This CDR3 is built from 15 residues. CDR1 and CDR2 from the germline V gene are SGHNT and YENEEA. With 1 base removed from V and 0 bases from J, the gap between germline ends came to 10 bases. Via MiXCR, TCRdb re-called the 5' RACE reads, giving one row per CDR3 protein. The sample holds 610,000 or so distinct CDR3 sequences, more than 9% seen once. This clonotype has more than one count but fewer than ten. The antigen remains unidentified. This material consisted of PBMCs, taken on the day of the yellow fever booster vaccination. The chain recombines TRBV11-3 with TRBJ2-7; D is unclear. The TCR sequence derives from a man in his thirties or forties who received the YFV17D yellow fever vaccine. CDR3 nucleotides: TGTGCCAGCAGCTTAGGAGCTCAGTCCTCCTACGAGCAGTACTTC. This codes for CASSLGAQSSYEQYF. Supplemented by reference TRBV11-3 and TRBJ2-7, the full variable domain reads EAGVVQSPRYKIIEKKQPVAFWCNPISGHNTLYWYLQNLGQGPELLIRYENEEAVDDSQLPKDRFSAERLKGVDSTLKIQPAELGDSAVYLCASSLGAQSSYEQYFGPGTRLTVT.